A single sample gave rise to the 5 T cell receptor beta chains below, sequenced in a study of blood T cell repertoires in COVID-19. Assay: immunoSEQ multiplex PCR; the TCRdb copy retains only in-frame clones and omits some. The sample records some 200,000 clones, 85% to 90% being singletons. Material for sequencing was PBMCs or T cells enriched from blood (not recorded which). The receptors derive from a woman aged 18-30 years in a cohort exposed to, infected with or recovered from COVID-19 (not recorded which).

The gene calls are TRBV7-9 and TRBJ2-3, with TRBD2 matching over 13 bases. CDR1 is SEHNR and CDR2 is FQNEAQ in the germline V gene (reference sequence). The CDR3 consists of 16 residues. The V and J ends lost 5 bases and 2 bases, in that order; junction bases with no gene match: 4. The CDR3 region is CASSQGLAGPTDTQYF. DNA for the CDR3: TGTGCCAGCAGCCAGGGACTAGCGGGGCCCACAGATACGCAGTATTTT.

The chain carries TRBV21-1 and TRBJ2-4; TRBD2 was called by the table and not checked on the DNA. TRBV21-1 is a pseudogene. The CDR3 has 15 amino acids. The CDR3 bases are TGTGCCAGCAGCCATCTGGGGGGAACCAAAAACATTCAGTACTTC. Translated, it gives CASSHLGGTKNIQYF.

The rearrangement links TRBV6-4 to TRBJ2-2, with 9 nucleotides matching TRBD1. Germline loops: CDR1 MRHNA, CDR2 SNTAGT. With 4 bases clipped from V and 5 bases from J, the junction kept 5 bases outside the gene matches. The CDR3 length is 15 residues. CDR3 region: CASSAGQGETGELFF. The CDR3 DNA follows: TGTGCCAGCAGTGCGGGACAGGGTGAAACCGGGGAGCTGTTTTTT.

The V gene is TRBV5-3, the J gene TRBJ2-2; 7 nucleotides match TRBD2. TRBV5-3 is treated as an ORF (open reading frame) with a function not yet certain. The ends lost 2 bases at V and 0 bases at J; junction bases unmatched: 4. The CDR3 spans 16 residues. CDR3 DNA: TGTGCCAGAAGCTTAAGGCTAGCGGCGAACACCGGGGAGCTGTTTTTT. Translating gives CARSLRLAANTGELFF.

The CDR3 here is CASSVSTGTANTGELFF. The CDR3 DNA reads TGTGCCAGCAGCGTCTCTACCGGGACAGCTAACACCGGGGAGCTGTTTTTT. This chain uses TRBV9 with TRBJ2-2, with TRBD1 matching over 7 bases. The length of the CDR3 is 17 residues. CDR1 and CDR2 (germline): SGDLS, YYNGEE. The V and J ends lost 2 bases and 2 bases, in that order; junction bases with no gene match: 9. The full variable domain, its missing parts supplied by reference TRBV9 and TRBJ2-2, is DSGVTQTPKHLITATGQRVTLRCSPRSGDLSVYWYQQSLDQGLQFLIQYYNGEERAKGNILERFSAQQFPDLHSELNLSSLELGDSALYFCASSVSTGTANTGELFFGEGSRLTVL.